This passage covers 20 T cell receptor beta chains from one sample sequenced in a study of T cells in Graves' hyperthyroidism and ophthalmopathy. Regions amplified from RNA transcripts were the TCR beta CDR3 regions. First-round RT-PCR with HTBI primers amplified the TCR CDR3 region. TCRdb re-derived calls from the multiplex PCR reads in MiXCR, one entry per CDR3 protein. This table holds about 610,000 distinct CDR3 sequences, around 15% found once. Sequencing used blood. The receptors shown here come from a woman in her thirties or forties with Graves' ophthalmopathy.

This clonotype was detected ten times or more. This chain connects TRBV4-1 to TRBJ2-1; 13 nucleotides match TRBD2. Trimming cost V 4 bases and J 7 bases; bases outside gene matches: 10. The CDR3 consists of 17 residues. The germline gives CDR1 MGHRA, CDR2 YSYEKL. CDR3 protein: CASSPGRTSGSRNEQFF. The CDR3 coding sequence is TGCGCCAGCAGCCCAGGGAGGACTAGCGGGAGCCGAAATGAGCAGTTCTTC.

This clonotype was seen ten or more times. The rearrangement uses TRBV13 and TRBJ1-2; 11 bases align to TRBD1. Germline V lookup: CDR1 PRHDT, CDR2 FYEKMQ (reference sequence). V dropped 5 bases and J dropped 4; count of bases not matched to a gene: 3. The CDR3 is 14 residues long. The CDR3 protein is CASSRTGGVYGYTF. CDR3 DNA: TGTGCCAGCAGCCGGACAGGGGGCGTCTATGGCTACACCTTC.

At least ten counts were recorded for this clonotype. The CDR3 here is CASRMTGTYEQYF. For the CDR3, the DNA is TGTGCCAGCAGGATGACGGGGACCTACGAGCAGTACTTC. The J gene is TRBJ2-7, the V gene TRBV12-3 or TRBV12-4, with a tentative D call TRBD2 (5 bases). This CDR3 spans 13 amino acids. Deletions cut 6 bases from V and 2 bases from J, with 11 bases between.

The sample holds many counts of this clonotype. The J gene is TRBJ1-1, the V gene TRBV6-2 or TRBV6-3; D unresolved. This CDR3 is built from 14 residues. Trimming stripped 7 bases from V and 2 bases from J, with 14 bases between. Germline CDR1 and CDR2: MNHEY and SVGEGT. The CDR3 sequence is CASIPKPYNTEAFF. Here the CDR3 DNA reads TGTGCCAGCATCCCGAAGCCCTATAACACTGAAGCTTTCTTT.

This clonotype was seen ten or more times. This chain links TRBV4-1 with TRBJ1-2; TRBD1 is a possible D gene (5 bases). With 0 bases removed from V and 0 bases from J, the gap between germline ends came to 17 bases. The CDR3 has 18 residues. Germline CDR1 MGHRA, CDR2 YSYEKL. This chain's CDR3 is CASSQDSVRDLSNYGYTF. DNA for the CDR3: TGCGCCAGCAGCCAAGACAGCGTCCGGGACCTATCTAACTATGGCTACACCTTC.

This clonotype was recorded at least ten times. The junction departs from germline at one end; a sequencing error may be responsible. The chain recombines TRBV5-1 with TRBJ1-5; D is uncertain. This CDR3 has 14 residues. Looked up from germline, CDR1 is SGHRS and CDR2 is YFSETQ. The CDR3: CVSSLEGNNQPQHF. The CDR3 bases are TGCGTCAGCAGCTTGGAGGGAAACAATCAGCCCCAGCATTTT.

This clonotype was picked up many times. V is TRBV20-1 and J is TRBJ2-4; 11 nucleotides match TRBD2. V lost 3 bases and J lost 0; bases outside the gene matches: 10. The CDR3 contains 18 residues. From germline, CDR1 is DFQATT and CDR2 SNEGSKA (reference sequence). The CDR3, as DNA: TGCAGTGCTAGGACGGCTAGCGGGAGGAATCTAGCCAAAAACATTCAGTACTTC. It encodes CSARTASGRNLAKNIQYF.

This clonotype was recorded many times. The chain has TRBV20-1 and TRBJ2-7, with 12 bases matching TRBD2. The trim removed 6 bases at V and 6 bases at J, leaving 9 bases unmatched. The CDR3 runs 14 residues. Germline V gene sequence: CDR1 DFQATT, CDR2 SNEGSKA (reference sequence). The CDR3 sequence is CSAASTSGSTEQYF. CDR3 bases: TGCAGTGCCGCTTCGACTAGCGGGAGTACCGAGCAGTACTTC.

The V call is TRBV12-3 or TRBV12-4, the J call TRBJ1-2, with D maybe TRBD1 (6 bases). This CDR3 spans 15 amino acids. Trimming shortened V by 0 bases and J by 6 bases, and 14 bases separated the two germline ends. The chain's CDR3 is CASSLAGGARDGYTF. The CDR3 region has the DNA TGTGCCAGCAGTTTAGCGGGGGGGGCGCGGGATGGCTACACCTTC.

The chain links TRBV6-8 to TRBJ1-5; 7 nucleotides match TRBD1. Germline V gene lookup returns CDR1 MNHGY and CDR2 SAAAGT. V lost 4 bases, J lost 2 bases, and 5 bases stayed unmatched. The CDR3 length is 15 residues. The DNA of the CDR3 is TGTGCCAGCAGTTCTTACAGGGGTGGCAATCAGCCCCAGCATTTT. As protein: CASSSYRGGNQPQHF.

This clonotype has ten or more counts. The genes are TRBV12-3 or TRBV12-4 and TRBJ2-5; 9 positions match TRBD1. The CDR3 contains 16 residues. V lost 6 bases, J lost 5 bases, and 13 bases stayed unmatched. The CDR3 sequence is CASSLTGGSVRETQYF. In DNA form, the CDR3 reads TGTGCCAGCAGCCTTACAGGGGGCAGCGTTAGGGAGACCCAGTACTTC.

The chain has TRBV12-3 or TRBV12-4 and TRBJ1-2; 7 nucleotides match TRBD1. This CDR3 is built from 14 residues. Trimming took 7 bases from V and 5 from J; bases not matched to a gene: 10. The CDR3 DNA follows: TGTGCCAGCACCATTGTTGCCAGGGGGTATGGCTACACCTTC. Its translation is CASTIVARGYGYTF.

This clonotype was seen ten or more times. The chain couples TRBV28 to TRBJ2-7; 9 bases map to TRBD2. Unmatched junction bases numbered 14, after V lost 5 bases and J lost 3 bases. Germline V gene data show CDR1 as MDHEN and CDR2 as SYDVKM. The CDR3 contains 17 residues. CDR3 nucleotide sequence: TGTGCCAGCAGTCCCGGGGGCGGGAGGGCCGCCTACTACGAGCAGTACTTC. Encoded protein: CASSPGGGRAAYYEQYF.

The genes are TRBV19 and TRBJ2-7; D may be TRBD1 (6 bases). Between the trimmed V and J ends, which lost 4 bases and 3 bases, there was a span of 13 bases. Germline assignment: CDR1 LNHDA and CDR2 SQIVND (reference sequence). This CDR3 comprises 14 residues. CDR3 in DNA: TGTGCCAGTAGTAGGGACATTCAAGGCTACGAGCAGTACTTC. Translating gives CASSRDIQGYEQYF.

Ten or more counts support this clonotype. CDR3 sequence reads: CASRVNQNTEAFF. The CDR3 region has the DNA TGTGCCAGCCGCGTTAACCAGAACACTGAAGCTTTCTTT. This chain joins TRBV7-2 and TRBJ1-1, with no clear D. Per germline, CDR1 SGHTA and CDR2 FQGNSA. There are 13 residues in the CDR3. V was pared by 8 bases and J by 1 base, with 11 bases between.

This clonotype was counted many times. The chain employs TRBV6-2 or TRBV6-3 and TRBJ2-7; possibly TRBD1 or TRBD2 for D (6 bases each). Trimming took 10 bases from V and 4 from J, leaving 17 bases between them. Germline CDR1 MNHEY, CDR2 SVGEGT. This CDR3 is built from 13 residues. CDR3 bases: TGTGCCACCGAGACCGGGGGCCTTTACGAGCAGTACTTC. This encodes CATETGGLYEQYF.

This clonotype was observed many times. The CDR3 spells CASSFKGAGEEQYF. The CDR3 bases are TGTGCCAGCAGCTTTAAGGGGGCTGGAGAGGAGCAGTACTTC. The genes are TRBV27 and TRBJ2-7; TRBD1 matches at 7 bases. The germline CDR1 and CDR2 sequences are MNHEY and SMNVEV (reference sequence). V was clipped by 6 bases and J by 7 bases; unmatched bases: 12. The CDR3 sequence is 14 residues long.

This clonotype was counted ten times or more. The J gene is TRBJ2-7, the V gene TRBV10-3, with 7 bases that match TRBD1. The CDR3 totals 15 residues. CDR1 is ENHRY and CDR2 is SYGVKD in the germline V gene. After removal of 3 bases from V and 6 bases from J, the junction contained 11 bases not matched to a gene. The CDR3 DNA follows: TGTGCCATCAGTGAAACCGGGACAGCCGAAGGCGAGCAGTACTTC. Its protein is CAISETGTAEGEQYF.

The genes are TRBV7-2 and TRBJ1-1, with D perhaps matching TRBD1 (6 bases). V lost 5 bases and J lost 11, with 12 bases in between. The CDR3 is 11 residues long. Germline CDR1 and CDR2: SGHTA and FQGNSA. CDR3 region: CASSIRGPAFF. The DNA for the CDR3 is TGTGCCAGCAGCATCAGGGGACCCGCTTTCTTT.

There are a few counts of this clonotype. The chain is built from TRBV7-9 and TRBJ1-2; no reliable D call. With 0 bases removed from V and 7 bases from J, the gap between germline ends came to 12 bases. CDR1 and CDR2 (germline): SEHNR, FQNEAQ (reference sequence). The CDR3 runs to 14 residues. As DNA, the CDR3 is TGTGCCAGCAGCTTAGCGAATCCGGAGGGTGGCTACACCTTC. Translated, it gives CASSLANPEGGYTF. Full variable domain (rest looked up from reference TRBV7-9 and TRBJ1-2): DTGVSQNPRHKITKRGQNVTFRCDPISEHNRLYWYRQTLGQGPEFLTYFQNEAQLEKSRLLSDRFSAERPKGSFSTLEIQRTEQGDSAMYLCASSLANPEGGYTFGSGTRLTVV.